This T cell receptor beta chain was retrieved from a study of neoadjuvant nivolumab and ipilimumab in lung cancer. Study summary: Nivolumab 3 mg/kg was given days 1, 15 and 29, plus ipilimumab 1 mg/kg day 1 in combination. General observations from the study: Only two of four nivolumab-treated tumors gained richness and clonality by surgery.

The data were produced by immunoSEQ multiplex PCR, yet TCRdb's version contains in-frame clones alone and is incomplete. The data show more than 10,000 clones, 90% to 96% seen once. J lost 2 bases, V lost 3 bases, and 4 bases had no gene match. Germline V CDR1 and CDR2: KGHSH, LQKENI. The CDR3 length is 14 residues. In its sample, this clone was seen once. The antigen is unknown. The source was peripheral blood, collected after neoadjuvant nivolumab, alone or with ipilimumab, at or shortly before surgery. The clonotype originates from an adult with non-small cell lung cancer. The chain joins TRBV18 to TRBJ2-7; 7 bases line up with TRBD1. As DNA, the CDR3 is TGTGCCAGCTCACCGTTAGACAGGGCCTACGAGCAGTACTTC. Its protein is CASSPLDRAYEQYF.